The 15 T cell receptor beta chains given below trace back to one sample, sequenced in a study of T-cell memory formation after mild COVID-19. Each CDR3 protein gets one entry after TCRdb re-called the 5' RACE reads with MiXCR. Of some 300,000 distinct CDR3 sequences in the sample, around 19% were seen once. Sample: PBMCs or a T cell subset sorted from them (not recorded which). These receptors originate from a young man who had mild COVID-19 (a few samples of this study predate the infection). Cell type and time point are not known.

This clonotype was observed a handful of times. An end of the junction does not agree with germline; a read error may underlie this. This chain connects TRBV29-1 to TRBJ2-5, with D unresolved. CDR3 length: 14 residues. The germline V gene has CDR1 SQVTM and CDR2 ANQGSEA. The CDR3 DNA sequence: TGCAGCGCTGAAGGTCCCACAGAACAAGAGACCCAGTACTTC. It yields the protein CSAEGPTEQETQYF.

This clonotype has just a few counts. The rearrangement uses TRBV9 and TRBJ1-2; the D is unclear. Trimming removed 3 bases from V and 3 bases from J, with 15 bases in between. Germline lookup yields CDR1 SGDLS and CDR2 YYNGEE. The CDR3 contains 15 residues. CDR3 sequence reads: CASSAPGPTDYGYTF. The CDR3, as DNA: TGTGCCAGCAGCGCTCCGGGCCCAACGGACTATGGCTACACCTTC. Full variable domain (missing parts from reference TRBV9 and TRBJ1-2): DSGVTQTPKHLITATGQRVTLRCSPRSGDLSVYWYQQSLDQGLQFLIQYYNGEERAKGNILERFSAQQFPDLHSELNLSSLELGDSALYFCASSAPGPTDYGYTFGSGTRLTVV.

V gene TRBV12-3 or TRBV12-4 combines with J gene TRBJ1-6; TRBD1 might be the D (6 bases). The V end was cut by 6 bases, the J end by 0 bases, with 12 bases between. The CDR3 has 16 residues. CDR3 bases: TGTGCCAGCAGGAACAGGGTGAGCTCCTATAATTCACCCCTCCACTTT. Encoded protein: CASRNRVSSYNSPLHF.

The rearrangement links TRBV18 to TRBJ1-5; no reliable D call. This CDR3 has 13 amino acids. Germline V gene sequence: CDR1 KGHSH, CDR2 LQKENI. V shed 5 bases and J shed 5 bases, with 10 bases lying between them. In DNA, the CDR3 is TGTGCCAGCTCATCCGGGCCCTATCAGCCCCAGCATTTT. This codes for CASSSGPYQPQHF. Full variable domain (remainder filled in from reference TRBV18 and TRBJ1-5): NAGVMQNPRHLVRRRGQEARLRCSPMKGHSHVYWYRQLPEEGLKFMVYLQKENIIDESGMPKERFSAEFPKEGPSILRIQQVVRGDSAAYFCASSSGPYQPQHFGDGTRLSIL.

This chain links TRBV10-2 with TRBJ2-3; D uncertain. The length of the CDR3 is 11 residues. Germline V CDR1 and CDR2: WSHSY, SAAADI. Trimming cost V 4 bases and J 4 bases, with 3 bases left between them. CDR3 DNA sequence: TGCGCCAGCAGTGTAGCAGATACGCAGTATTTT. Its protein is CASSVADTQYF.

The sample holds a few counts of this clonotype. The V gene is TRBV9, the J gene TRBJ2-7, with a tentative D call TRBD1 (5 bases). The CDR3 runs 13 residues. Trimming stripped 4 bases from V and 5 bases from J, with 13 bases between. Looked up from germline, CDR1 is SGDLS and CDR2 is YYNGEE. The CDR3 loop is CASSLRVDHEQYF. The DNA for the CDR3 is TGTGCCAGCAGCCTCAGGGTTGACCACGAGCAGTACTTC.

The chain combines TRBV7-6 with TRBJ2-5; weak D call: TRBD2 (7 bases). The V end was cut by 2 bases, the J end by 5 bases, with 12 bases between. The CDR3 is 14 amino acids. The germline V gene has CDR1 SGHVS and CDR2 FNYEAQ. The CDR3 DNA is TGTGCCAGCAGCTTACAGGAGGGGGGGGAGACCCAGTACTTC. Residues: CASSLQEGGETQYF. The complete variable domain, with remaining parts taken from reference TRBV7-6 and TRBJ2-5, reads GAGVSQSPRYKVTKRGQDVALRCDPISGHVSLYWYRQALGQGPEFLTYFNYEAQQDKSGLPNDRFSAERPEGSISTLTIQRTEQRDSAMYRCASSLQEGGETQYFGPGTRLLVL.

The sample holds a few counts of this clonotype. The chain uses TRBV4-2 and TRBJ2-2; tentative D call: TRBD2 (6 bases). The CDR3 length is 16 residues. Per germline, CDR1 LGHNA and CDR2 YNFKEQ. V was clipped by 5 bases and J by 8 bases, with 21 bases between them. DNA of the CDR3: TGTGCCAGCAGCACCCCCGGGACTCTCTCGGGGGGGGAGCTGTTTTTT. Its protein product is CASSTPGTLSGGELFF.

This clonotype has at least ten counts. This sequence joins TRBV5-4 and TRBJ2-1; no definite D call. The germline CDR1 and CDR2 sequences are SGHNT and YYREEE (reference sequence). V gave up 0 bases and J gave up 5 bases, with 15 bases separating them. The CDR3 is 16 amino acids. CDR3 bases: TGTGCCAGCAGCTTGGGGGGATTTCGCGGAGACAATGAGCAGTTCTTC. This sequence encodes CASSLGGFRGDNEQFF.

This sequence joins TRBV2 and TRBJ2-7; 11 nucleotides agree with TRBD1. The CDR3 runs 12 residues. Per germline, CDR1 SNHLY and CDR2 FYNNEI. Trimming at V came to 6 bases and at J to 6 bases, leaving 1 base not matched to a gene. The DNA of the CDR3 is TGTGCCAGCAGGGACAGGGGGCGCGAGCAGTACTTC. Translated: CASRDRGREQYF.

This clonotype turned up a few times. This sequence joins TRBV4-1 and TRBJ1-2, with D possibly matching TRBD1 (5 bases). This CDR3 region has 13 residues. V was clipped by 4 bases and J by 7 bases, with 13 bases between them. Germline V lookup: CDR1 MGHRA, CDR2 YSYEKL. This CDR3 is CASSPRGGAGYTF. DNA of the CDR3: TGCGCCAGCAGCCCTCGAGGAGGGGCTGGCTACACCTTC.

The chain has TRBV28 and TRBJ2-5; perhaps D is TRBD1 or TRBD2 (6 bases each). Germline V gene sequence: CDR1 MDHEN, CDR2 SYDVKM. Trimming took 3 bases from V and 5 from J, leaving 13 bases between them. The CDR3 is made up of 14 amino acids. CDR3 residues: CASSFMAGGETQYF. Written as DNA, the CDR3 is TGTGCCAGCAGTTTCATGGCCGGGGGCGAGACCCAGTACTTC.

There are a few counts of this clonotype. The chain is built from TRBV19 and TRBJ1-2; D remains unclear. Trimming took off 2 bases at V and 6 bases at J, with 10 bases between the two ends. This CDR3 is 13 amino acids long. Germline-derived CDR1 and CDR2 are LNHDA and SQIVND (reference sequence). CDR3 bases: TGTGCCAGTAGTATATCGGTGGGGAATGGCTACACCTTC. It specifies CASSISVGNGYTF.

The rearrangement links TRBV5-1 to TRBJ1-5; D gene uncertain. V lost 8 bases, J lost 3 bases, and 9 bases lay in between. CDR1 and CDR2 from the germline V gene are SGHRS and YFSETQ. The CDR3 spans 12 residues. The CDR3 DNA reads as TGCGCCAGGTTAGGCATCAATCAGCCCCAGCATTTT. Translation gives CARLGINQPQHF. Using reference TRBV5-1 and TRBJ1-5 for the parts outside the CDR3, the full variable domain is KAGVTQTPRYLIKTRGQQVTLSCSPISGHRSVSWYQQTPGQGLQFLFEYFSETQRNKGNFPGRFSGRQFSNSRSEMNVSTLELGDSALYLCARLGINQPQHFGDGTRLSIL.

This clonotype occurred a few times. As DNA, the CDR3 is TGTGCCAGCAGCTTACTCCCCTCCCCGGATACGCAGTATTTT. This encodes CASSLLPSPDTQYF. The chain joins TRBV7-2 to TRBJ2-3; no clear D gene. The CDR3 consists of 14 residues. Per the germline V gene, CDR1 is SGHTA and CDR2 is FQGNSA. Deletions cut 2 bases from V and 6 bases from J, with 12 bases between.